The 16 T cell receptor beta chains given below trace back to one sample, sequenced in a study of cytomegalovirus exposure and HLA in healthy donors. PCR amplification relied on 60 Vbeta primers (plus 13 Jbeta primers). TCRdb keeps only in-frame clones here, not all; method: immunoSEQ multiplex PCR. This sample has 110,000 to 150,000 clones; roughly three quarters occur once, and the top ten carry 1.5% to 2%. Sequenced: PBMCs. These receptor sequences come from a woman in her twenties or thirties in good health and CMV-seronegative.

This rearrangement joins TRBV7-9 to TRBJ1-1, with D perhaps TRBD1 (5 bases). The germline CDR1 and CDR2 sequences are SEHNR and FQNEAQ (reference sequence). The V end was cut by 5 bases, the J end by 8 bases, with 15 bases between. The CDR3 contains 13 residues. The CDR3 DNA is TGTGCCAGCAGCGTTAAAACAGGTTTAGAAGCTTTCTTT. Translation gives CASSVKTGLEAFF.

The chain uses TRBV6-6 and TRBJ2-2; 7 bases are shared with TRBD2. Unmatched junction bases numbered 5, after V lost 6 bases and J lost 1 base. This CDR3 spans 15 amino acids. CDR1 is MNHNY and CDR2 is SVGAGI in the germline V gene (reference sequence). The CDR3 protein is CASSREDGNTGELFF. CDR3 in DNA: TGTGCCAGCAGCCGGGAGGACGGGAACACCGGGGAGCTGTTTTTT.

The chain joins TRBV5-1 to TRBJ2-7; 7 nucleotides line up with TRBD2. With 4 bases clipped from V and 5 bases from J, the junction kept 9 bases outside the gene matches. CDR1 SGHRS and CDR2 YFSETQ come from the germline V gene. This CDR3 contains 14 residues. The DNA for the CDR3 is TGCGCCAGCAGCCTTCTAACTAGCGACCACGAGCAGTACTTC. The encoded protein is CASSLLTSDHEQYF.

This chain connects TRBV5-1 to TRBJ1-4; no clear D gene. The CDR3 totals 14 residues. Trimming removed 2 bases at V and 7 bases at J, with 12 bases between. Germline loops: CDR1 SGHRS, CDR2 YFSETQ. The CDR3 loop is CASSLSAGSEKLFF. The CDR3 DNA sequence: TGCGCCAGCAGCTTATCAGCCGGGAGTGAAAAACTGTTTTTT.

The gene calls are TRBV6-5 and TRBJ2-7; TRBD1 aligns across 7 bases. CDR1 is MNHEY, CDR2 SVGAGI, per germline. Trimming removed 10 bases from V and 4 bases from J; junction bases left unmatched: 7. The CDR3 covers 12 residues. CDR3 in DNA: TGTGCCACACAGGGGTGGGAGTACGAGCAGTACTTC. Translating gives CATQGWEYEQYF.

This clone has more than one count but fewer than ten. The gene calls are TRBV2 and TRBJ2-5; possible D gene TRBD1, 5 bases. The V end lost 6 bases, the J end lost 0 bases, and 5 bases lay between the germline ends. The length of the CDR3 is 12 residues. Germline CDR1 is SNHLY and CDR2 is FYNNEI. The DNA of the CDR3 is TGTGCCAGCAGGGACAACCAAGAGACCCAGTACTTC. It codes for CASRDNQETQYF.

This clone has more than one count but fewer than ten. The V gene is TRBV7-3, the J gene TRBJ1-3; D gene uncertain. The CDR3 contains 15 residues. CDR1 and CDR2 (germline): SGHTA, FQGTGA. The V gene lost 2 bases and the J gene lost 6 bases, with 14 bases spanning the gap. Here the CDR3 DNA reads TGTGCCAGCAGCTTATATCGCGGGAGGTTAAACACCATATATTTT. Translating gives CASSLYRGRLNTIYF.

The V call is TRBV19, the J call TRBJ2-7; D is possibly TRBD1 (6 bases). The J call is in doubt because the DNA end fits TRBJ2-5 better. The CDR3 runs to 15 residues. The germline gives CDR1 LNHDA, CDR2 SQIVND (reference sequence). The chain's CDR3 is CASSIRGWFQETQYF. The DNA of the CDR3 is TGTGCCAGTAGTATAAGGGGGTGGTTCCAAGAGACCCAGTACTTC.

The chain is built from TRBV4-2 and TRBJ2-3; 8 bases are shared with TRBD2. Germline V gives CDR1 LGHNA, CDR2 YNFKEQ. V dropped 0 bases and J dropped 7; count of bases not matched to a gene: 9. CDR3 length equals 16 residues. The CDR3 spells CASSQENGGARNTQYF. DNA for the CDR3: TGTGCCAGCAGCCAAGAAAACGGGGGGGCTAGGAATACGCAGTATTTT.

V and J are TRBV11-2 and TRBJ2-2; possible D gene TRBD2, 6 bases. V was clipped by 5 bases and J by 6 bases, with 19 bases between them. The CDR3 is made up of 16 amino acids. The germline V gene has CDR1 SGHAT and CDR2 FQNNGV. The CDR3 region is CASSTRLGIGSGELFF. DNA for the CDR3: TGTGCCAGCAGCACAAGACTAGGAATTGGGTCCGGGGAGCTGTTTTTT. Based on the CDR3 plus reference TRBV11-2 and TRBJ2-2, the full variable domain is EAGVAQSPRYKIIEKRQSVAFWCNPISGHATLYWYQQILGQGPKLLIQFQNNGVVDDSQLPKDRFSAERLKGVDSTLKIQPAKLEDSAVYLCASSTRLGIGSGELFFGEGSRLTVL.

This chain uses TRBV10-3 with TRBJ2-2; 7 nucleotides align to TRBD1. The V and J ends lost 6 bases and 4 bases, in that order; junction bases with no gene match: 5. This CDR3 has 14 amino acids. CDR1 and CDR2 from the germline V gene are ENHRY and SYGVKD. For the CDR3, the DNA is TGTGCCATCAGGGAGACAGGGAGCACCGGGGAGCTGTTTTTT. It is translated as CAIRETGSTGELFF.

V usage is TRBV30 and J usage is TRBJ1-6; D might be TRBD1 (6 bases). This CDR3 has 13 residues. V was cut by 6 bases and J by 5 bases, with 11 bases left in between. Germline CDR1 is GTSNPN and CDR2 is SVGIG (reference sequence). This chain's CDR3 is CACSRGNNSPLHF. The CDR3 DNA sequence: TGTGCCTGCTCCAGGGGAAATAATTCACCCCTCCACTTT.

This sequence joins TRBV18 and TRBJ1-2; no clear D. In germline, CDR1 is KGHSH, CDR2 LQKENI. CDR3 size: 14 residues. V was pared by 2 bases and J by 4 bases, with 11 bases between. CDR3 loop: CASSPDGPSYGYTF. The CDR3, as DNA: TGTGCCAGCTCACCAGATGGCCCTAGCTATGGCTACACCTTC.

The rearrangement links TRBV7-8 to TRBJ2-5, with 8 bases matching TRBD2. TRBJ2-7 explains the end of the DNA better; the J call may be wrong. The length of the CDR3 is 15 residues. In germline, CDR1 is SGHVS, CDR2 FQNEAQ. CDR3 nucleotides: TGTGCCAGCAGCTCTCGGGAGGGCCCGGGATACGAGCAGTACTTC. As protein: CASSSREGPGYEQYF.

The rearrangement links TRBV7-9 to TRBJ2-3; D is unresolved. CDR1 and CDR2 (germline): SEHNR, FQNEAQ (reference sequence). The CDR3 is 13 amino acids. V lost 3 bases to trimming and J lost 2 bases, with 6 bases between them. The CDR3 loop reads CASSFSATDTQYF. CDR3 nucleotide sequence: TGTGCCAGCAGCTTCAGCGCCACAGATACGCAGTATTTT.

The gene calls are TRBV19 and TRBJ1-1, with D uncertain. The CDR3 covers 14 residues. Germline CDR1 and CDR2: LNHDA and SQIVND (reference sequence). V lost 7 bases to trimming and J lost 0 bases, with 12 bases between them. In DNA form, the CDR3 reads TGTGCCAGTACCTCCATGGGCTTGAACACTGAAGCTTTCTTT. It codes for CASTSMGLNTEAFF.